The entry below describes one T cell receptor (beta chain). This sample is part of a study of blood T cell repertoires in COVID-19. The overall study: COVID-19 samples from acute and convalescent phases originated in the United States, Italy and Spain. PBMCs, B-cell-depleted T cells, or T cells provided the cDNA or gDNA that made up the material.

Original methodology: Amplifying reference gene primers gave estimates of nucleated cell counts. Using immunoSEQ multiplex PCR, the repertoire was profiled, and TCRdb retains in-frame clones only, with some absent. For V, J and clone size, that table is used; D and trimming come from the DNA. The sample contains more than 150,000 clones, about 83% of which appear only once. The sample was peripheral blood. The TCR originated in a woman aged 18-29 years who had recovered from COVID-19.

The CDR3 DNA follows: TGTGCCAGCAGTGAAGATGTGGGGAGGGCTGAAGCTTTCTTT. Protein product: CASSEDVGRAEAFF. This sequence joins TRBV25-1 and TRBJ1-1; D unclear. Trimming pared 2 bases from V and 6 bases from J, leaving 13 bases between. There are 14 residues in the CDR3. CDR1 and CDR2 (germline): MGHDK, SYGVNS. The variable domain in full, completed from reference TRBV25-1 and TRBJ1-1, reads EADIYQTPRYLVIGTGKKITLECSQTMGHDKMYWYQQDPGMELHLIHYSYGVNSTEKGDLSSESTVSRIRTEHFPLTLESARPSHTSQYLCASSEDVGRAEAFFGQGTRLTVV.